The source of this T cell receptor beta chain is a study of cytomegalovirus exposure and HLA in healthy donors. General study findings and limits: Being productive about 87% or about 30% of the time was typical of most TCR beta V segments in an earlier analysis. Reports described diagnosis of cytomegalovirus status by the classifier as highly specific and sensitive.

The PCR was carried out with 60 Vbeta primers and 13 Jbeta primers. The method was immunoSEQ multiplex PCR; TCRdb's version includes in-frame clones alone and lacks a portion of them. The data contain approximately 110,000 clones, 65% to 85% of them singletons. A remark on this clone: Its cognate antigen is unknown.

The specimen was PBMCs. This TCR was recovered from a woman aged 25 to 39 in good health and CMV-seropositive.

As DNA, the CDR3 is TGCGCCAGCAGCTCCGGGACAATCCAAGAGACCCAGTACTTC. Amino acids: CASSSGTIQETQYF. J is TRBJ2-5 and V is TRBV5-1, with a possible D match to TRBD1 (6 bases). Deletions cut 3 bases from V and 1 base from J, with 10 bases between. CDR3 length equals 14 residues. The germline V gene has CDR1 SGHRS and CDR2 YFSETQ.